The 14 T cell receptor beta chains given below trace back to one sample, sequenced in a study of blood T cell repertoires in COVID-19. Method: immunoSEQ multiplex PCR; TCRdb's copy keeps in-frame clones and lacks some. Of under 140,000 clones in the sample, roughly 87% were seen once. The sequenced material came from peripheral blood. All receptors derive from a human donor in a cohort sampled during active COVID-19.

The chain is built from TRBV19 and TRBJ2-1; D not certain. V lost 5 bases and J lost 0, with 11 bases in between. This CDR3 spans 15 amino acids. From germline, CDR1 is LNHDA and CDR2 SQIVND (reference sequence). Here the CDR3 reads CASSATSNSYNEQFF. The CDR3 nucleotides read TGTGCCAGTAGTGCGACATCCAACTCCTACAATGAGCAGTTCTTC.

The CDR3 is CASSRAGTGTEKLFF. The DNA for the CDR3 is TGTGCCAGCAGTCGAGCCGGGACAGGTACTGAAAAACTGTTTTTT. This chain links TRBV11-2 with TRBJ1-4; 8 bases match TRBD1. The junction had 10 bases not matched to a gene; V was cut back by 6 bases and J by 7 bases. This CDR3 has 15 residues. CDR1 and CDR2 (germline): SGHAT, FQNNGV.

The chain is built from TRBV10-2 and TRBJ2-7, with D maybe TRBD1 (5 bases). Germline V gives CDR1 WSHSY, CDR2 SAAADI. The CDR3 loop spans 15 amino acids. The germline V and J ends were trimmed by 4 bases and 4 bases, with 17 bases remaining between them. The CDR3 is CASSGLQGDWYEQYF. In DNA form, the CDR3 reads TGCGCCAGCAGTGGCCTGCAGGGCGATTGGTACGAGCAGTACTTC.

This chain links TRBV18 with TRBJ1-5, with 7 bases aligning to TRBD1. The length of the CDR3 is 15 residues. V lost 4 bases, J lost 3 bases, and 6 bases stayed unmatched. Germline lookup yields CDR1 KGHSH and CDR2 LQKENI. The CDR3 reads CASSLMGQTNQPQHF. In nucleotides, the CDR3 is TGTGCCAGCTCACTCATGGGACAGACCAATCAGCCCCAGCATTTT.

The chain recombines TRBV5-6 with TRBJ2-5; the match to TRBD2 covers 12 bases. This CDR3 has 19 amino acids. With 3 bases clipped from V and 4 bases from J, the junction kept 16 bases outside the gene matches. Germline CDR1 is SGHDT and CDR2 is YYEEEE. In DNA form, the CDR3 reads TGTGCCAGCAGCTATTTGACAGTCGCGACTAGCGGGAGAGGAGAGACCCAGTACTTC. Translating it yields CASSYLTVATSGRGETQYF.

This rearrangement joins TRBV6-1 to TRBJ1-4, with D possibly being TRBD1 (5 bases). V was trimmed by 0 bases and J by 7 bases, leaving 9 bases between them. The CDR3 has 14 residues. Germline loops: CDR1 MNHNS, CDR2 SASEGT. The CDR3 here is CASSEAGGGEKLFF. CDR3 DNA: TGTGCCAGCAGTGAAGCCGGGGGGGGTGAAAAACTGTTTTTT.

The rearrangement uses TRBV9 and TRBJ2-7; 10 bases align to TRBD2. The J segment lost 6 bases and the V segment lost 4 bases, leaving 7 bases of the junction unmatched. CDR3 length: 14 amino acids. Germline CDR1 and CDR2: SGDLS and YYNGEE. Here the CDR3 DNA reads TGTGCCAGCAGCTTTAGCGGGGGGCCCTCCGAGCAGTACTTC. Its protein product is CASSFSGGPSEQYF.

The CDR3 bases are TGCAGCGTTGAACGGACAGCTGAAGCTTTCTTT. The encoded protein is CSVERTAEAFF. The genes are TRBV29-1 and TRBJ1-1; D perhaps matches TRBD1 (6 bases). Germline-derived CDR1 and CDR2 are SQVTM and ANQGSEA. The CDR3 is made up of 11 amino acids. Trimming shortened V by 2 bases and J by 6 bases, and 7 bases separated the two germline ends.

The chain employs TRBV5-6 and TRBJ1-2; D remains unclear. The germline gives CDR1 SGHDT, CDR2 YYEEEE. V lost 4 bases, J lost 8 bases, and 15 bases lay in between. This CDR3 is 13 amino acids long. CDR3 region: CASSPGDRPGYTF. The CDR3 nucleotides read TGTGCCAGCAGCCCAGGTGACCGGCCAGGCTACACCTTC. The full variable domain, completed using reference TRBV5-6 and TRBJ1-2, is DAGVTQSPTHLIKTRGQQVTLRCSPKSGHDTVSWYQQALGQGPQFIFQYYEEEERQRGNFPDRFSGHQFPNYSSELNVNALLLGDSALYLCASSPGDRPGYTFGSGTRLTVV.

The V call is TRBV10-2, the J call TRBJ2-7, with TRBD2 matching 7 bases. The CDR3 is 13 residues long. Germline V gene data show CDR1 as WSHSY and CDR2 as SAAADI. Losses at the gene ends were 5 bases for V and 3 bases for J; bases not matched to a gene: 4. Written as DNA, the CDR3 is TGCGCCAGCAGTATCGGGACTAACTACGAGCAGTACTTC. It is translated as CASSIGTNYEQYF.

In DNA form, the CDR3 reads TGTGCCAGCAGCTTAGGTCACAGCCAAGAGACCCAGTACTTC. Its protein is CASSLGHSQETQYF. The V gene is TRBV7-3, the J gene TRBJ2-5; D uncertain. V lost 2 bases and J lost 1, with 8 bases in between. In germline, CDR1 is SGHTA, CDR2 FQGTGA. CDR3 length: 14 residues.

The gene calls are TRBV12-3 or TRBV12-4 and TRBJ2-5; D gene ambiguous. CDR3 length: 13 amino acids. Trimming stripped 5 bases from V and 2 bases from J, with 9 bases between. Here the CDR3 reads CASSIKMQETQYF. CDR3 sequence (DNA): TGTGCCAGCAGTATTAAAATGCAAGAGACCCAGTACTTC.

V and J are TRBV11-2 and TRBJ1-1; D gene uncertain. This CDR3 is 12 amino acids long. Trimming removed 5 bases at V and 1 base at J, with 5 bases between. Germline lookup yields CDR1 SGHAT and CDR2 FQNNGV. The CDR3 DNA reads TGTGCCAGCAGCCCCCAGAACACTGAAGCTTTCTTT. Protein sequence: CASSPQNTEAFF.

The rearrangement joins TRBV6-5 to TRBJ1-2; TRBD1 matches 7 bases. The germline V gene encodes CDR1 MNHEY and CDR2 SVGAGI. Trimming cost V 5 bases and J 6 bases; bases outside gene matches: 6. This CDR3 contains 13 residues. The CDR3 sequence: CASSRQGADGYTF. CDR3 nucleotides: TGTGCCAGCAGTCGACAGGGAGCGGATGGCTACACCTTC.